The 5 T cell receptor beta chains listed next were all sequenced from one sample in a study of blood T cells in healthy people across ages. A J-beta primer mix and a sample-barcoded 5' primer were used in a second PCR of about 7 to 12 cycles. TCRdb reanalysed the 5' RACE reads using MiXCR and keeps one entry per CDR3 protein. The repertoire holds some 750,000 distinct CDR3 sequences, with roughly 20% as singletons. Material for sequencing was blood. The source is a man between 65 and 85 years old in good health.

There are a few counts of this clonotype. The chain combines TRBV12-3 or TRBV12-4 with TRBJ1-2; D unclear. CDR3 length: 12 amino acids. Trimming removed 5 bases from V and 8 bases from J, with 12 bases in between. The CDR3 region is CASSPDLGGYTF. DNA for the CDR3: TGTGCCAGCAGTCCAGACCTGGGGGGCTACACCTTC.

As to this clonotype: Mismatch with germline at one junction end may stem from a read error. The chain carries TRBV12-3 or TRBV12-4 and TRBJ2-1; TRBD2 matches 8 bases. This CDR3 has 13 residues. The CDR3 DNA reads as TGTGCCAACAGTTTCCCAGCGGGGGATCTTCGGTTCTTC. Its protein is CANSFPAGDLRFF.

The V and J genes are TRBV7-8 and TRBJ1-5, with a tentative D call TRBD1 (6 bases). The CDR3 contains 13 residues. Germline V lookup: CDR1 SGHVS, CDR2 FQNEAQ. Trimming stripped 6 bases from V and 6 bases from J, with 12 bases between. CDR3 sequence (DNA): TGTGCCAGCAGTTTGGGGGCCTTTCAGCCCCAGCATTTT. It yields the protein CASSLGAFQPQHF.

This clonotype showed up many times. CDR3 region: CASSQVFEKLFF. In DNA, the CDR3 is TGTGCCAGCAGCCAAGTTTTCGAAAAACTGTTTTTT. The chain carries TRBV4-2 and TRBJ1-4; D unclear. CDR1 and CDR2 from the germline V gene are LGHNA and YNFKEQ. Trimming pared 1 base from V and 8 bases from J, leaving 5 bases between. The CDR3 spans 12 residues.

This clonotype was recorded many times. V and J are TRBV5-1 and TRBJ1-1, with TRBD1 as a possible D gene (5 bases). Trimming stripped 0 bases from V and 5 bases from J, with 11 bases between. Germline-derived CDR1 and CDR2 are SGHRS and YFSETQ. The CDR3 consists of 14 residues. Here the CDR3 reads CASSLAGFGTEAFF. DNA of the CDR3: TGCGCCAGCAGCTTGGCAGGGTTTGGTACTGAAGCTTTCTTT.